These T cell receptor beta chains were read from a single sample in a study of T cell responses to AZD1222 COVID-19 vaccine. The repertoire was sequenced with immunoSEQ multiplex PCR; TCRdb's copy has only in-frame clones and lacks some. The profile shows 100,000 to 150,000 clones, approximately 88% of them singletons. The sequencing here drew on peripheral blood, taken on day 0 of AZD1222 vaccination. The source is an adult in good health. The CDR3 runs from the conserved cysteine through the conserved F or W. D genes are given only for firm matches. Where a row states a size, it is once, few, many or the class of an expanded clone; other rows omit it.

abundance: .; d_gene: .; j_gene: TRBJ2-6; v_gene: TRBV10-3; CDR3nt: TGTGCCATCAGTGACAGGGATGGGGCCAACGTCCTGACTTTC; CDR3aa: CAISDRDGANVLTF
abundance: .; d_gene: TRBD2; j_gene: TRBJ2-3; v_gene: TRBV6-5; CDR3nt: TGTGCCAGCAGTTACTCTGATCGACTAGCGGGAGATACGCAGTATTTT; CDR3aa: CASSYSDRLAGDTQYF
abundance: .; d_gene: TRBD1; j_gene: TRBJ2-7; v_gene: TRBV19; CDR3nt: TGTGCCAGTAGTACCAGGACAGGAAACTCCTACGAGCAGTACTTC; CDR3aa: CASSTRTGNSYEQYF
abundance: once; d_gene: .; j_gene: TRBJ1-1; v_gene: TRBV27; CDR3nt: TGTGCCAGCAGAGCCGGCCCCCTCACTGAAGCTTTCTTT; CDR3aa: CASRAGPLTEAFF
abundance: .; d_gene: TRBD1; j_gene: TRBJ1-2; v_gene: TRBV2; CDR3nt: TGTGCCAGCGGCCGTGTCGGACAGGGGGGCTACACCTTC; CDR3aa: CASGRVGQGGYTF
abundance: .; d_gene: .; j_gene: TRBJ2-1; v_gene: TRBV24-1; CDR3nt: TGTGCCACCAGTGATTTACGTCTGGGTCCCGAGGGGAATGAGCAGTTCTTC; CDR3aa: CATSDLRLGPEGNEQFF
abundance: .; d_gene: .; j_gene: TRBJ2-3; v_gene: TRBV13; CDR3nt: TGTGCCAGCAGCTTTTCCCAGCTGGCAGGGACTAGCACAGATACGCAGTATTTT; CDR3aa: CASSFSQLAGTSTDTQYF
abundance: .; d_gene: TRBD1; j_gene: TRBJ2-1; v_gene: TRBV6-5; CDR3nt: TGTGCCAGCAGTAGGGACAGGGGATACAATGAGCAGTTCTTC; CDR3aa: CASSRDRGYNEQFF
abundance: .; d_gene: .; j_gene: TRBJ2-7; v_gene: TRBV14; CDR3nt: TGTGCCAGCAGCCCTTACCTAGCGAACGAGCAGTACTTC; CDR3aa: CASSPYLANEQYF
abundance: .; d_gene: TRBD2; j_gene: TRBJ2-7; v_gene: TRBV30; CDR3nt: TGTGCCTGGAGTGAACTAGCGGGTGAGCAGTACTTC; CDR3aa: CAWSELAGEQYF
abundance: .; d_gene: .; j_gene: TRBJ1-1; v_gene: TRBV12-3/TRBV12-4; CDR3nt: TGTGCCAGCAGTTCGACCGGGCGAACTGAAGCTTTCTTT; CDR3aa: CASSSTGRTEAFF
abundance: .; d_gene: TRBD1; j_gene: TRBJ1-2; v_gene: TRBV28; CDR3nt: TGTGCCAGCAGTGAGGGGGCAAAGTATGGCTACACCTTC; CDR3aa: CASSEGAKYGYTF
abundance: .; d_gene: .; j_gene: TRBJ1-6; v_gene: TRBV7-9; CDR3nt: TGTGCCACCAGACGGGGTAATTCACCCCTCCACTTT; CDR3aa: CATRRGNSPLHF
abundance: .; d_gene: TRBD2; j_gene: TRBJ2-1; v_gene: TRBV6-1; CDR3nt: TGTGCCAGCAGTTTAGTAGCGGGGGCAGGTGAGCAGTTCTTC; CDR3aa: CASSLVAGAGEQFF
abundance: .; d_gene: .; j_gene: TRBJ1-2; v_gene: TRBV10-3; CDR3nt: TGTGCCATCAGTGAGGCCGGGGGCAAAGGCTACACCTTC; CDR3aa: CAISEAGGKGYTF
abundance: .; d_gene: .; j_gene: TRBJ1-1; v_gene: TRBV3-1/TRBV3-2; CDR3nt: TGTGCCAGCAGCCAAGGGGCGAGTACAGCGGAAGCTTTCTTT; CDR3aa: CASSQGASTAEAFF
abundance: .; d_gene: .; j_gene: TRBJ1-2; v_gene: TRBV3-1/TRBV3-2; CDR3nt: TGTGCCAGCAGCCAATGGGGGGACTATGGCTACACCTTC; CDR3aa: CASSQWGDYGYTF
abundance: once; d_gene: .; j_gene: TRBJ1-2; v_gene: TRBV7-2; CDR3nt: TGTGCCAGCAGCCAGAACAGGGAAGGCTACACCTTC; CDR3aa: CASSQNREGYTF
abundance: .; d_gene: .; j_gene: TRBJ2-7; v_gene: TRBV6-5; CDR3nt: TGTGCCAGCAGTTACGGGACCTACGCCTACGAGCAGTACTTC; CDR3aa: CASSYGTYAYEQYF
abundance: few; d_gene: .; j_gene: TRBJ1-2; v_gene: TRBV7-2; CDR3nt: TGTGCCAGCAGCTTAAGGCTAAACTATGGCTACACCTTC; CDR3aa: CASSLRLNYGYTF